This entry is about one TCR beta chain. What it binds is not known. These data come from a study of cytomegalovirus exposure and HLA in healthy donors. Study conclusions and caveats: The authors later found TCR association rates varying by HLA locus, with DRB1 most and HLA-C fewest. Three CMV-associated chains proved CMV antigen-specific in vitro. Within an earlier analysis, most TCR beta V segments proved productive either about 87% or about 30% of the time. Researchers catalogued approximately 170 TCR beta chains as cytomegalovirus-associated.

CDR3 length: 15 amino acids. Germline values: CDR1 SGHVS, CDR2 FQNEAQ. V was pared by 0 bases and J by 11 bases, with 17 bases between. The PCR ran on 60 Vbeta and 13 Jbeta primers. Clones were read by immunoSEQ multiplex PCR, and TCRdb kept only the in-frame ones, dropping some. The table records under 150,000 clones, approximately 85% of them present only once. This receptor was taken from a boy under 18 in good health and CMV-seronegative. The sequenced sample was PBMCs. The chain has TRBV7-8 and TRBJ1-5; the D is unclear. In DNA form, the CDR3 reads TGTGCCAGCAGCTTAGCGATGAGGGAACACGGGACCCAGCATTTT. Translated: CASSLAMREHGTQHF.